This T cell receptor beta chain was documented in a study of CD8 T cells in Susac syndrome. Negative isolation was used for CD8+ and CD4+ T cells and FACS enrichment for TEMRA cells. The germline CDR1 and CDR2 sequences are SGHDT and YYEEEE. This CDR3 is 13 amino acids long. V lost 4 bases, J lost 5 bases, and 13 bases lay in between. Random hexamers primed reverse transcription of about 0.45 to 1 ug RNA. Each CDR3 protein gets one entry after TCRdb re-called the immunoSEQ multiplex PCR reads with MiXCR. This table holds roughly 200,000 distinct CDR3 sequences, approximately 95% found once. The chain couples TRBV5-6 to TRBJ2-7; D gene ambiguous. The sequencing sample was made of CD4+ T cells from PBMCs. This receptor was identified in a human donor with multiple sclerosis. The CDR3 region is CASSRTGRDEQYF. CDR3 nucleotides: TGTGCCAGCAGCCGAACCGGACGGGACGAGCAGTACTTC.